The rows below give T cell receptor beta chains drawn from one sample of a study of CD8+ T cells in alopecia areata. Data came from immunoSEQ multiplex PCR; TCRdb stores just in-frame clones and leaves some out. The table shows some 170,000 clones, with roughly 66% occurring only once. The source was CD8+ T cells sorted from blood, collected at week 0. These TCRs come from a human donor with alopecia areata. Each CDR3 is given with its conserved first and last residue. The order of the fields is clone size, J gene, V gene, D gene, CDR3 DNA, CDR3 protein. A D gene is named only where the DNA matches it firmly. The size entry is marked missing in some rows and otherwise reads once, few, many or a size class.

-	TRBJ1-1	TRBV27	-	TGTGCCAGCAGTTTTGGAGGGGGTGAAGCTTTCTTT	CASSFGGGEAFF
-	TRBJ1-2	TRBV5-6	-	TGTGACAGCAGCTTGGTTGTGGCCCGCTATGGCTACACCTTC	CDSSLVVARYGYTF
-	TRBJ2-3	TRBV13	-	TGTGCCAGCAGCTCCAGACTGGCAAGCACAGATACGCAGTATTTT	CASSSRLASTDTQYF
-	TRBJ1-2	TRBV10-3	TRBD1	TGTGCCATCAGTGAGTCCTCGGGGGGACAGGCCAACTATGGCTACACCTTC	CAISESSGGQANYGYTF
few	TRBJ2-3	TRBV7-3	TRBD2	TGTGCCAGCAGCTCCTGGGGGGGTCCCGCAGATACGCAGTATTTT	CASSSWGGPADTQYF
-	TRBJ2-4	TRBV11-2	TRBD1	TGTGCCAGCAGCATAGCAACAGGGGGCGCGGGAAACATTCAGTACTTC	CASSIATGGAGNIQYF
-	TRBJ2-5	TRBV4-2	TRBD1	TGTGCCAGCAGCCAACCTCCGGGACAGGGAATGGGGACCCAGTACTTC	CASSQPPGQGMGTQYF
-	TRBJ2-5	TRBV4-1	TRBD2	TGCGCCAGCAGCCAAACTAGCGGGGTACAAGAGACCCAGTACTTC	CASSQTSGVQETQYF
-	TRBJ1-2	TRBV29-1	-	TGCAGCGTTGAGTCAGTAGGCTATGGCTACACCTTC	CSVESVGYGYTF
once	TRBJ2-5	TRBV27	-	TGTGCCAGCAAAATGGGCCTCGCGGGGGCGGAGACCCAGTACTTC	CASKMGLAGAETQYF
-	TRBJ2-1	TRBV4-1	TRBD1	TGCGCCAGCAGCCAGATCGCTCGGGACAGCCTATACAATGAGCAGTTCTTC	CASSQIARDSLYNEQFF
-	TRBJ2-2	TRBV9	-	TGTGCCAGCAGCGTAGTCTCCGGGGAGCTGTTTTTT	CASSVVSGELFF
-	TRBJ2-2	TRBV14	-	TGTGCCAGCAGCCTGCGTCAGGGATCCACCGGGGAGCTGTTTTTT	CASSLRQGSTGELFF
once	TRBJ2-7	TRBV10-3	TRBD1	TGTGCCATCAGGACAGGGGGCAACGAGCGGTACTTC	CAIRTGGNERYF
few	TRBJ2-5	TRBV29-1	-	TGCAGCGTTGAAAGGGTTCTAGACCCCTTGGAGACCCAGTACTTC	CSVERVLDPLETQYF
-	TRBJ2-1	TRBV15	-	TGTGCCACCGGGAGTCCGGGCAATGAGCAGTTCTTC	CATGSPGNEQFF
-	TRBJ1-1	TRBV2	-	TGTGCCAGCAGTGTGGCCAGCACTGAAGCTTTCTTT	CASSVASTEAFF
-	TRBJ1-2	TRBV29-1	-	TGCAGCGTTGAGCGCACATATGGCTACACCTTC	CSVERTYGYTF
-	TRBJ2-7	TRBV5-1	-	TGCGCCAGCAGCTTGAAAGTTTCCTACGAGCAGTACTTC	CASSLKVSYEQYF
-	TRBJ2-5	TRBV5-1	-	TGCGCCAGCAGCTTGGTTCGTCAAGAGACCCAGTACTTC	CASSLVRQETQYF
-	TRBJ2-5	TRBV7-9	TRBD2	TGTGCCAGCAGCTTAGTTGCGGGGGAAGAGACCCAGTACTTC	CASSLVAGEETQYF
-	TRBJ1-1	TRBV30	-	TGTGCCTGGAGTGTGGGGAACACTGAAGCTTTCTTT	CAWSVGNTEAFF
-	TRBJ2-3	TRBV30	TRBD2	TGTGCCTGGAGTGTTGGAGCGGGGGGTCTCACAGATACGCAGTATTTT	CAWSVGAGGLTDTQYF
-	TRBJ2-2	TRBV11-1	TRBD1	TGTGCCAGTCAAGTGGGGACAGGGATGACCGGGGAGCTGTTTTTT	CASQVGTGMTGELFF
-	TRBJ2-7	TRBV19	TRBD2	TGTGCCAGTAGGGGGAGGGCGGACGAGCAGTACTTC	CASRGRADEQYF
-	TRBJ1-4	TRBV6-5	-	TGTGCCAGCAGCTCCGGGACAAATATGTTTTTT	CASSSGTNMFF
few	TRBJ1-2	TRBV10-2	-	TGCGCCAGCAGTGACTCCTTCTCAGGGATTGCGACTGGCTACACCTTC	CASSDSFSGIATGYTF
-	TRBJ1-1	TRBV5-1	-	TGCGCCAGCAGCTTCACCTCCGGGACAAGGAACACTGAAGCTTTCTTT	CASSFTSGTRNTEAFF
-	TRBJ2-5	TRBV7-2	-	TGTGCCAGCAGCTTAGGAACAGGAACCCAAGAGACCCAGTACTTC	CASSLGTGTQETQYF
-	TRBJ2-2	TRBV7-8	-	TGTGCCAGCAGCAACAAATTGGGCGGGGCCTCGAGTACCGGGGAGCTGTTTTTT	CASSNKLGGASSTGELFF
-	TRBJ2-7	TRBV27	-	TGTGCCAGCAGTTTAAAAGGTTTTAGCTACGAGCAGTACTTC	CASSLKGFSYEQYF
-	TRBJ2-7	TRBV7-6	TRBD1	TGTGCCAGCAGCTTACGGGACAGGGGGACGGACGAGCAGTACTTC	CASSLRDRGTDEQYF
-	TRBJ2-7	TRBV4-1	TRBD1	TGCGCCAGCAGCCAGGACCCGGGACAGGCCCTCTACGAGCAGTACTTC	CASSQDPGQALYEQYF
-	TRBJ2-7	TRBV29-1	-	TGCAGCGTTCTCGGGGTATCCCCCTACGAGCAGTACTTC	CSVLGVSPYEQYF
-	TRBJ1-5	TRBV27	TRBD1	TGTGCCAGCAGTCTCAGGACAGGGTATCAGCCCCAGCATTTT	CASSLRTGYQPQHF
large	TRBJ1-1	TRBV7-2	-	TGTGCCAGCAGCTTAGTCACCGGGTCTGAAGCTTTCTTT	CASSLVTGSEAFF
-	TRBJ2-2	TRBV30	-	TGTGCCTGGCGGAACACCGGGGAGCTGTTTTTT	CAWRNTGELFF
-	TRBJ1-6	TRBV13	TRBD1	TGTGCCAGCAGTCCGACAGGGTCGGGTTCACCCCTCCACTTT	CASSPTGSGSPLHF
-	TRBJ1-2	TRBV9	TRBD1	TGTGCCAGCAGCGTGGGAGGGGGCTTTCAAGGCTACACCTTC	CASSVGGGFQGYTF
few	TRBJ2-7	TRBV19	TRBD2	TGTGCCAGTAGTATCTGGCTAGCGGGGTCCGAGCAGTACTTC	CASSIWLAGSEQYF
-	TRBJ2-3	TRBV27	-	TGTGCCAGCAGTAAATGGACAACGGGTGGAGATACGCAGTATTTT	CASSKWTTGGDTQYF
once	TRBJ2-7	TRBV30	TRBD2	TGTGCCTGGAGTGTACGGGGGGGATCCTACGAGCAGTACTTC	CAWSVRGGSYEQYF
-	TRBJ1-2	TRBV30	-	TGTGCCTGGAGTGTCAGGAACTATGGCTACACCTTC	CAWSVRNYGYTF
-	TRBJ2-6	TRBV13	-	TGTGCCAGCAGCTTGTCCGGGGCCAACGTCCTGACTTTC	CASSLSGANVLTF
-	TRBJ1-4	TRBV4-1	-	TGCGCCAGCAGCCGAGACCCCGGATGGGAAGGGGAAAAACTGTTTTTT	CASSRDPGWEGEKLFF
-	TRBJ2-7	TRBV9	-	TGTGCCAGCAGCGTAGCAGATCGTAGGGGGGACGAGCAGTACTTC	CASSVADRRGDEQYF
-	TRBJ2-3	TRBV10-3	-	TGTGCCATCAGCGGGGGATCTAGCACAGATACGCAGTATTTT	CAISGGSSTDTQYF
-	TRBJ2-3	TRBV4-1	-	TGCGCCAGCAGCCATTTCCGGGGGCTTAGCACAGATACGCAGTATTTT	CASSHFRGLSTDTQYF
-	TRBJ1-6	TRBV10-2	TRBD1	TGCGCCAGCAGTGTCGGGACAGGCCCAGCACCCCTCCACTTT	CASSVGTGPAPLHF
-	TRBJ2-3	TRBV6-1	TRBD2	TGTGCCAGCAGTGAACAACTAGCGGGGACGGGAAGCACAGATACGCAGTATTTT	CASSEQLAGTGSTDTQYF
-	TRBJ1-4	TRBV27	-	TGTGCCAGCAGTCGCAGGGGAATAGGGGAAAAACTGTTTTTT	CASSRRGIGEKLFF
-	TRBJ1-6	TRBV15	-	TGTGCCACCAGCAGAGATCGGGGGCTAAATTCACCCCTCCACTTT	CATSRDRGLNSPLHF
-	TRBJ2-7	TRBV29-1	TRBD1	TGCAGCGTTGAAGATCAAAGACAGGGTTACGAGCAGTACTTC	CSVEDQRQGYEQYF
-	TRBJ1-5	TRBV30	TRBD1	TGTGCCTGGACTGACAGGGAGGGCAATCAGCCCCAGCATTTT	CAWTDREGNQPQHF
once	TRBJ2-1	TRBV11-2	TRBD2	TGTGCCAGCAGCCTTACGGGACTAGCGGGGGGCAATGGTGAGCAGTTCTTC	CASSLTGLAGGNGEQFF
-	TRBJ2-3	TRBV13	-	TGTGCCAGCAGCACAAACCGGGACACAGACACAGATACGCAGTATTTT	CASSTNRDTDTDTQYF
few	TRBJ2-4	TRBV30	-	TGTGCCTGGAGAGCTCAAATGACAGGCATCGGCTTC	CAWRAQMTGIGF
-	TRBJ1-2	TRBV11-3	-	TGTGCCAGCAGCCCGGGCCCCTCCGATGGCTACACCTTC	CASSPGPSDGYTF
-	TRBJ1-4	TRBV6-5	-	TGTGCCAGCAGTTACGACGGGCAAAAACTGTTTTTT	CASSYDGQKLFF
-	TRBJ2-7	TRBV29-1	TRBD2	TGCAGCGTTGAAGGTTCGCGGGGGGCCTACGAGCAGTACTTC	CSVEGSRGAYEQYF